Following are 5 T cell receptor beta chains from one sample sequenced in a study of early T cells in non-severe SARS-CoV-2 infection. MiXCR, run by TCRdb on the 5' RACE reads, gives a single entry per CDR3 protein. The data contain fewer than 90,000 distinct CDR3 sequences, 14% of them seen just once; the ten biggest clones take up approximately 10%. The source material was whole blood. These receptor sequences come from an adult who was a healthcare worker with PCR-confirmed SARS-CoV-2 infection or an uninfected control (not recorded which).

CDR3 sequence: CASSISRLARNEQYF. CDR3 in DNA: TGTGCCAGTAGTATATCCCGACTAGCGCGAAACGAGCAGTACTTC. This sequence joins TRBV19 and TRBJ2-7, with 8 bases identical to TRBD2. Losses at the gene ends were 2 bases for V and 5 bases for J; bases not matched to a gene: 8. The CDR3 covers 15 residues. The V gene's germline CDR1 is LNHDA and CDR2 SQIVND (reference sequence).

The rearrangement uses TRBV9 and TRBJ1-6; D is perhaps TRBD1 (6 bases). This CDR3 is 15 amino acids long. Trimming left V 3 bases short and J 7 bases short, with 14 bases between. The V gene's germline CDR1 is SGDLS and CDR2 YYNGEE. CDR3 sequence (DNA): TGTGCCAGCAGCGGGGGGCCCTCAGGCAATTCACCCCTCCACTTT. Protein: CASSGGPSGNSPLHF. Using reference TRBV9 and TRBJ1-6 for the parts outside the CDR3, the full variable domain is DSGVTQTPKHLITATGQRVTLRCSPRSGDLSVYWYQQSLDQGLQFLIQYYNGEERAKGNILERFSAQQFPDLHSELNLSSLELGDSALYFCASSGGPSGNSPLHFGNGTRLTVT.

This chain uses TRBV9 with TRBJ2-7; 10 bases map to TRBD1. Trimming at V came to 0 bases and at J to 5 bases, leaving 5 bases not matched to a gene. CDR1 and CDR2 from the germline V gene are SGDLS and YYNGEE. The length of the CDR3 is 15 residues. DNA for the CDR3: TGTGCCAGCAGCGTAGAGGGGACAGGGGCGGACGAGCAGTACTTC. This sequence encodes CASSVEGTGADEQYF.

The chain links TRBV3-1 to TRBJ2-7, with 7 bases identical to TRBD1. Germline assignment: CDR1 LGHDT and CDR2 YNNKEL (reference sequence). Trimming removed 3 bases from V and 4 bases from J; junction bases left unmatched: 9. The CDR3 is 15 residues long. The CDR3 sequence is CASSQLAGTEYEQYF. In DNA form, the CDR3 reads TGTGCCAGCAGCCAGTTAGCCGGGACAGAGTACGAGCAGTACTTC.

The J gene is TRBJ1-5, the V gene TRBV6-1; D gene uncertain. The CDR3 runs 13 residues. The V end was cut by 5 bases, the J end by 2 bases, with 7 bases between. The germline gives CDR1 MNHNS, CDR2 SASEGT. In DNA form, the CDR3 reads TGTGCCAGCAGTTCTTTTGGCAATCAGCCCCAGCATTTT. It codes for CASSSFGNQPQHF.